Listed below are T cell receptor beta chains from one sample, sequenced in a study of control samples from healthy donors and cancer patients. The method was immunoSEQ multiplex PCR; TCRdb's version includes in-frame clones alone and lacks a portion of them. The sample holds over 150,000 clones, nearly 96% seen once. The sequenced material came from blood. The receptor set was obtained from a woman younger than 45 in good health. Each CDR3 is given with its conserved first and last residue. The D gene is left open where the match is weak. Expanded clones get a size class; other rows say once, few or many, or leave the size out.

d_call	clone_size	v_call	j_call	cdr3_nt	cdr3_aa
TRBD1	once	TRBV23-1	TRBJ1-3	TGCGCGCCAGGGGGCCTTGGAAACACCATATATTTT	CAPGGLGNTIYF
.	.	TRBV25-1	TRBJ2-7	TGTGCCAGCAGAGGGGTGGCTAGCGCCCTCGGGCAGTACTTC	CASRGVASALGQYF
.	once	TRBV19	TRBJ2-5	TGTGCCAGTAGTCCCGGAGTGGGTGAGACCCAGTACTTC	CASSPGVGETQYF
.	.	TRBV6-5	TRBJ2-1	TGTGCCAGCAGCCGCGGACAGAATGAGCAGTTCTTC	CASSRGQNEQFF
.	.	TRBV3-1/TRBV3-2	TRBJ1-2	TGTGCCAGCAGCCAAGCGGGGGGGAAGGGCTACACCTTC	CASSQAGGKGYTF
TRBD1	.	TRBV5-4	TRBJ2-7	TGTGCCAGCAGCTTGGGGACAGGGTGGGACGAGCAGTACTTC	CASSLGTGWDEQYF
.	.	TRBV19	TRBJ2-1	TGTGCCAGTAGTATATATGGGACTGATAATGAGCAGTTCTTC	CASSIYGTDNEQFF
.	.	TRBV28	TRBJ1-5	TGTGCCAGCATCCCACTGTGGGGGGCCAGTCAGCCCCAGCATTTT	CASIPLWGASQPQHF
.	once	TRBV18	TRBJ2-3	TGTGCCAGCTCACCCAACAGGGAAAGCACAGATACGCAGTATTTT	CASSPNRESTDTQYF
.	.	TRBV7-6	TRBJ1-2	TGTGCCAGCAGCTTAGTACCGGACAGCTATGGCTACACCTTC	CASSLVPDSYGYTF
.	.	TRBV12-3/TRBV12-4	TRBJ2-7	TGTGCCAGCAGTTTCGGGACAACCTACGAGCAGTACTTC	CASSFGTTYEQYF
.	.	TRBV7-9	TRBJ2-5	TGTGCCAGCAGCTTAGTTACTAGTTCGAATGCGGGGACCCAGTACTTC	CASSLVTSSNAGTQYF
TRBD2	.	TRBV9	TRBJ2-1	TGTGCCAGCAGCGAACAACCAGGACTAGCCGGTTATAATGAGCAGTTCTTC	CASSEQPGLAGYNEQFF
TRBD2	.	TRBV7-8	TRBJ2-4	TGTGCCAGCAGCCATCCGGGACTAGCGGCACCAATCCCCCAAAACATTCAGTACTTC	CASSHPGLAAPIPQNIQYF
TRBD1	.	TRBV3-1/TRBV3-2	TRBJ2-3	TGTGCCAGCAGCCAAGCTTCCGGACAGGGCACAGATACGCAGTATTTT	CASSQASGQGTDTQYF
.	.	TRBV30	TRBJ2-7	TGTGCCGGAGCGAGGGACCGTAGCTCCTACGAGCAGTACTTC	CAGARDRSSYEQYF
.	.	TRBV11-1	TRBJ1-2	TGTGCCAGCAGCCCTCAGGGAATCCAGTATGGCTACACCTTC	CASSPQGIQYGYTF
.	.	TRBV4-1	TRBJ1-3	TGCGCCAGCAGCCAAGGAGTGACAGTCTCTGGAAACACCATATATTTT	CASSQGVTVSGNTIYF
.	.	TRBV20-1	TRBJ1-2	TGCAGTGCCGGGAGGGGCTACACCTTC	CSAGRGYTF
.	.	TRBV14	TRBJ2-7	TGTGCCAGCAGCCAACAGGGGAGAGGCTACGAGCAGTACTTC	CASSQQGRGYEQYF
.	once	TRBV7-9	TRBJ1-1	TGTGCCAGCAGCCCAACAGGGAACACTGAAGCTTTCTTT	CASSPTGNTEAFF
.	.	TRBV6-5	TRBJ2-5	TGTGCCAGCAGTTACTCATCGGGGGCAGCGGAGACCCAGTACTTC	CASSYSSGAAETQYF
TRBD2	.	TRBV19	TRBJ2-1	TGTGCCAGTAATAGCCCAGCGGGGACCTACAATGAGCAGTTCTTC	CASNSPAGTYNEQFF
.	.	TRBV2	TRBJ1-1	TGTGCCAGCAGTGAGGACAGGAACACTGAAGCTTTCTTT	CASSEDRNTEAFF
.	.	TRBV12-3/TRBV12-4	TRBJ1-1	TGTGCCAGCAGCCGGTGGGATGGCACTGAAGCTTTCTTT	CASSRWDGTEAFF
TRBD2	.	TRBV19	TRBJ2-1	TGTGCCAGTAGTCTTCTAGCGGGAATTTACAATGAGCAGTTCTTC	CASSLLAGIYNEQFF
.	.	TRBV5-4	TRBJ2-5	TGTGCCAGCAGCTTGATACCCGGCCAAGAGACCCAGTACTTC	CASSLIPGQETQYF
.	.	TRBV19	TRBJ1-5	TGTGCCAGTAGTAAAGCAGGAGGAGGGTTGGGCAATCAGCCCCAGCATTTT	CASSKAGGGLGNQPQHF
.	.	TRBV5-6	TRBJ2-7	TGTGCCAGCAGAAGCGCCGGAGCCCGAGGAGAGCAGTACTTC	CASRSAGARGEQYF
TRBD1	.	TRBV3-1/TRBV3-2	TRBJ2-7	TGTGCCAGCAGCATAAGACAGGGTTACTACGAGCAGTACTTC	CASSIRQGYYEQYF
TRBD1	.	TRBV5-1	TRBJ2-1	TGCGCCAGCAGAGGGACAGGGGGAAGGGATGAGCAGTTCTTC	CASRGTGGRDEQFF
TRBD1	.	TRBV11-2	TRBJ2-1	TGTGCCAGCAGCACACAGGGGAATGAGCAGTTCTTC	CASSTQGNEQFF